This entry concerns a single T cell receptor beta chain. Each CDR3 protein is one row after TCRdb ran MiXCR on the PCR reads. The sample includes about 98,000 distinct CDR3 sequences, around 30% seen only once; the top ten take 9.7%. The entry originates in a study of molecular identifiers for immune sequencing clone quantification. The CDR3 contains 19 residues. From germline, CDR1 is LNHNV and CDR2 YYDKDF (reference sequence). Losses at the gene ends were 0 bases for V and 6 bases for J; bases not matched to a gene: 11. Sorted naive CD8 T cells were those defined as CD8+CD4-CCR7+CD45RA+. This chain uses TRBV15 with TRBJ2-3; 14 nucleotides match TRBD2. This sequence originates from a human donor in good health. Some libraries in this study had Jurkat cell RNA spiked in. Material: naive CD8+ T cells from blood, with Jurkat cell RNA spiked in. Subset noted: FACS-sorted CD8+CD4-CCR7+CD45RA+ naive T cells. CDR3 in amino acids: CATSRDLGTTSGRGDTQYF. CDR3 sequence (DNA): TGTGCCACCAGCAGAGATCTGGGAACGACTAGCGGGAGGGGCGATACGCAGTATTTT.